The clone carrying this T cell receptor beta chain was observed a single time. This record belongs to a study of blood T cell repertoires in COVID-19. Under the authors' procedure: How many nucleated cells were present was estimated from reference gene primer amplification. Assay: immunoSEQ multiplex PCR; the TCRdb copy retains only in-frame clones and omits some. V and J calls and clone size are given by that table; D and trimming were obtained from the DNA. The sample holds nearly 45,000 clones; roughly 84% are singletons and the top ten take 31%. Germline loops: CDR1 SNHLY, CDR2 FYNNEI. V was clipped by 7 bases and J by 3 bases; unmatched bases: 12. This CDR3 has 15 amino acids.

The chain carries TRBV2 and TRBJ2-7; 7 bases fit TRBD2. The sample was peripheral blood. This receptor was identified in a woman older than 75 with acute or convalescent COVID-19. The CDR3 DNA is TGTGCCAGCACTAAAAGAACCGGGACTAACTACGAGCAGTACTTC. This codes for CASTKRTGTNYEQYF.